The 7 T cell receptor beta chains below were found in one sample sequenced in a study of blood T cell repertoires in COVID-19. Measured with immunoSEQ multiplex PCR; TCRdb has only the in-frame clones, and not every one. The sample shows tens of thousands of clones, approximately 82% of them seen only once. The sequenced sample consisted of peripheral blood. Receptor source: a human donor in a cohort sampled during active COVID-19.

J is TRBJ2-1 and V is TRBV5-1, with 7 bases identical to TRBD1. CDR1 SGHRS and CDR2 YFSETQ come from the germline V gene. This CDR3 has 16 amino acids. The V gene end was trimmed by 2 bases and the J gene end by 5 bases; junction bases not matched to a gene: 10. The CDR3 here is CASSFRTGVANNEQFF. The CDR3 DNA is TGCGCCAGCAGCTTCCGGACAGGCGTTGCCAACAATGAGCAGTTCTTC.

The chain is built from TRBV18 and TRBJ1-3; 10 bases map to TRBD1. Germline loops: CDR1 KGHSH, CDR2 LQKENI. The CDR3 is made up of 15 amino acids. V dropped 2 bases and J dropped 4; count of bases not matched to a gene: 2. The CDR3 nucleotides read TGTGCCAGCTCACCAGACAGGGGGCACGGAAACACCATATATTTT. Amino acids: CASSPDRGHGNTIYF.

This clone was picked up one time. At one boundary the junction diverges from the germline segment, which might be a read error. The rearrangement uses TRBV7-2 and TRBJ2-2; D may be TRBD2 (6 bases). Germline lookup yields CDR1 SGHTA and CDR2 FQGNSA. The CDR3 covers 16 residues. The CDR3 loop reads CASSLVFGTLTGELFF. The CDR3, as DNA: TGTGCCAGCAGTTTAGTCTTCGGGACTTTAACCGGGGAGCTGTTTTTT.

This sequence joins TRBV12-3 or TRBV12-4 and TRBJ2-7, with D hard to call. V lost 6 bases and J lost 3, with 12 bases in between. The length of the CDR3 is 13 residues. CDR3 sequence: CASSPSLYYEQYF. The DNA of the CDR3 is TGTGCCAGCAGCCCGTCACTATACTACGAGCAGTACTTC.

In this sample, this clone turned up a few times. The V and J genes are TRBV24-1 and TRBJ1-2; D remains unclear. V was shortened by 4 bases and J by 4 bases, with 3 bases between the two germline ends. This CDR3 region has 11 residues. Germline V CDR1 and CDR2: KGHDR, SFDVKD. CDR3 residues: CATSDSYGYTF. The CDR3 DNA follows: TGTGCCACCAGTGACTCCTATGGCTACACCTTC.

In this sample, this clone turned up once. The chain uses TRBV18 and TRBJ1-3; D perhaps matches TRBD1 (6 bases). Looked up from germline, CDR1 is KGHSH and CDR2 is LQKENI. V was shortened by 5 bases and J by 0 bases, with 14 bases between the two germline ends. The CDR3 length is 16 residues. This CDR3 is CASSSTGTNSGNTIYF. The CDR3 DNA follows: TGTGCCAGCTCATCAACAGGGACAAACTCTGGAAACACCATATATTTT.

In regard to this clone: It may be a read error: a sequence one base away is much more abundant. Other DNA sequences from this sample encode an identical CDR3 as well. This rearrangement joins TRBV7-3 to TRBJ2-2; maybe TRBD2 (5 bases). The length of the CDR3 is 14 residues. Germline loops: CDR1 SGHTA, CDR2 FQGTGA. The CDR3 bases are TGTGCCAGCAGCCGCGACCGGGGTCCCGGGGAACTGTTTTTT. It translates to CASSRDRGPGELFF.